Sequencing of this TCR beta chain was carried out in a study of blood T cells in healthy people across ages. Study information: The capture of about one barcoded beta molecule per two T cells was achieved by template switching.

As regards this clonotype: Its antigen is not identified.

Germline V gene data show CDR1 as SGHRS and CDR2 as YFSETQ. V was pared by 4 bases and J by 7 bases, with 7 bases of the junction left unmatched. This CDR3 region has 15 residues. Study results and limitations: Diversity estimates from one million T cells were considered underestimates.

The sample, around 10 milliliters of peripheral blood, was drawn from each donor. The second PCR ran about 6 to 12 cycles with a sample-barcoded 5' primer and J-beta primers. A template-switch adaptor containing 12 random nucleotides labeled each cDNA molecule. TCRdb called the 5' RACE reads again in MiXCR, with one record for every CDR3 protein. The top ten hold more than 20% of the sample, which has around 1,800,000 distinct CDR3 sequences, roughly two fifths seen once. The chain is built from TRBV5-1 and TRBJ2-1, with 11 bases matching TRBD2. The TCR was taken from a human donor in good health. Sequencing was carried out using blood. The CDR3 region is CASSATSGVLNEQFF. CDR3 sequence (DNA): TGCGCCAGCAGCGCGACTAGCGGGGTTCTAAATGAGCAGTTCTTC.